The 6 T cell receptor beta chains below were found in one sample sequenced in a study of cytomegalovirus exposure and HLA in healthy donors. Repertoires were generated with immunoSEQ multiplex PCR, while TCRdb's copy carries only in-frame clones and drops some. The repertoire consists of 140,000 to 150,000 clones, with roughly 90% occurring once and the leading ten covering about 0.65%. The sample consisted of PBMCs. The receptors derive from a man between 18 and 29 years old in good health and CMV-seronegative.

The chain has TRBV18 and TRBJ1-1; D may be TRBD1 (6 bases). Trimming took 1 base from V and 11 from J, leaving 26 bases between them. CDR1 and CDR2 (germline): KGHSH, LQKENI. This CDR3 spans 17 amino acids. CDR3 protein: CASSPLNQPQGLGGAFF. The CDR3 DNA is TGTGCCAGCTCACCACTCAACCAACCACAGGGTTTGGGTGGTGCTTTCTTT.

This chain links TRBV14 with TRBJ1-2; D might be TRBD1 (5 bases). Germline V CDR1 and CDR2: SGHDN, FVKESK. Between the trimmed V and J ends, which lost 2 bases and 2 bases, there was a span of 15 bases. The CDR3 totals 16 residues. This CDR3 reads CASSQWGRNRNYGYTF. CDR3 bases: TGTGCCAGCAGCCAATGGGGCAGAAACAGGAACTATGGCTACACCTTC.

The chain joins TRBV5-1 to TRBJ2-5; D gene ambiguous. Germline CDR1 and CDR2: SGHRS and YFSETQ. V lost 0 bases to trimming and J lost 3 bases, with 9 bases between them. This CDR3 comprises 14 residues. The CDR3 is CASSLVMAEETQYF. In nucleotides, the CDR3 is TGCGCCAGCAGCTTGGTTATGGCAGAAGAGACCCAGTACTTC.

V gene TRBV5-1 combines with J gene TRBJ1-4; D is ambiguous. Germline CDR1 reads SGHRS; CDR2 reads YFSETQ. CDR3 length equals 15 residues. Trimming cost V 0 bases and J 7 bases, with 13 bases left between them. CDR3 bases: TGCGCCAGCAGCTTGGCGGTACTTGAGAGTGAAAAACTGTTTTTT. Encoded protein: CASSLAVLESEKLFF.

The genes are TRBV7-9 and TRBJ2-3; 8 bases agree with TRBD2. The germline V gene has CDR1 SEHNR and CDR2 FQNEAQ (reference sequence). The V and J ends lost 5 bases and 0 bases, in that order; junction bases with no gene match: 4. The CDR3 runs 15 residues. The CDR3, as DNA: TGTGCCAGCAGCCCGATAGCGGGAAGCACAGATACGCAGTATTTT. This encodes CASSPIAGSTDTQYF.

The CDR3 region has the DNA TGTGCCAGCAGCTTCCCCCTTGAGGTGGCAGATACGCAGTATTTT. It is translated as CASSFPLEVADTQYF. V gene TRBV7-6 combines with J gene TRBJ2-3; unclear D gene. Germline V gene sequence: CDR1 SGHVS, CDR2 FNYEAQ. This CDR3 is 15 amino acids long. Trimming left V 3 bases short and J 4 bases short, with 14 bases between.